These 23 T cell receptor beta chains were all obtained from the same sample, sequenced in a study of blood T cell repertoires in COVID-19 (dated by TCRdb to about 2020). Libraries were constructed by the immunoSEQ multiplex PCR assay. TCRdb mirrors the immuneACCESS table, restricted to in-frame sequences. Some clones are absent from its copies; in checked studies, under half trace to an unresolved V gene, and the reason for the others is unknown. The sample includes about 78,000 clones, with roughly 86% observed a single time. Around 5.3% of the sample lies in the top ten. The sequenced sample was peripheral blood. All receptors derive from a man aged 50 to 59 with active or convalescent COVID-19.

This clone was detected only a few times. The V gene is TRBV6-6, the J gene TRBJ1-6, with 10 positions matching TRBD1. Germline loops: CDR1 MNHNY, CDR2 SVGAGI (reference sequence). The CDR3 runs to 14 residues. After removal of 7 bases from V and 6 bases from J, the junction contained 3 bases not matched to a gene. The CDR3 spells CASNRDRGNSPLHF. CDR3 coding DNA: TGTGCCAGCAACCGGGACAGGGGTAATTCACCCCTCCACTTT.

This chain links TRBV6-5 with TRBJ2-5; 7 bases agree with TRBD2. Germline loops: CDR1 MNHEY, CDR2 SVGAGI. The ends lost 6 bases at V and 4 bases at J; junction bases unmatched: 5. This CDR3 region has 13 residues. The CDR3 is CASRGPGGETQYF. The CDR3 bases are TGTGCCAGCAGGGGGCCGGGGGGAGAGACCCAGTACTTC.

Written as DNA, the CDR3 is TGCGCCAGCAGCCCGGGACATCTGAGCTCTGGAAACACCATATATTTT. This translates into CASSPGHLSSGNTIYF. This chain links TRBV5-1 with TRBJ1-3; TRBD1 might be the D (6 bases). Germline V lookup: CDR1 SGHRS, CDR2 YFSETQ. There are 16 residues in the CDR3. V lost 4 bases to trimming and J lost 0 bases, with 14 bases between them.

This chain links TRBV28 with TRBJ2-1; D unresolved. From germline, CDR1 is MDHEN and CDR2 SYDVKM. V was trimmed by 5 bases and J by 0 bases, leaving 11 bases between them. The length of the CDR3 is 15 residues. The CDR3 spells CASSPTGNSYNEQFF. As DNA, the CDR3 is TGTGCCAGCAGTCCGACTGGAAACTCCTACAATGAGCAGTTCTTC. Complete variable domain (other parts from reference TRBV28 and TRBJ2-1): DVKVTQSSRYLVKRTGEKVFLECVQDMDHENMFWYRQDPGLGLRLIYFSYDVKMKEKGDIPEGYSVSREKKERFSLILESASTNQTSMYLCASSPTGNSYNEQFFGPGTRLTVL.

The rearrangement links TRBV7-2 to TRBJ2-3; D gene ambiguous. The CDR3 is 16 residues long. V lost 2 bases, J lost 0 bases, and 12 bases lay in between. Germline lookup yields CDR1 SGHTA and CDR2 FQGNSA. CDR3 DNA sequence: TGTGCCAGCAGCTTATGGTTCCGTCAGAGCACAGATACGCAGTATTTT. Its translation is CASSLWFRQSTDTQYF.

The chain joins TRBV28 to TRBJ1-1; no firm D call. CDR1 and CDR2 (germline): MDHEN, SYDVKM. Trimming removed 8 bases at V and 4 bases at J, with 8 bases between. CDR3 length: 11 residues. The CDR3 bases are TGTGCCAGCTACGGTGGCACTGAAGCTTTCTTT. Protein: CASYGGTEAFF.

V gene TRBV11-2 combines with J gene TRBJ1-1; D is perhaps TRBD1 (5 bases). The CDR3 sequence is 15 residues long. Looked up from germline, CDR1 is SGHAT and CDR2 is FQNNGV. The germline V and J ends were trimmed by 5 bases and 7 bases, with 20 bases remaining between them. CDR3 region: CASSRGPGRVFEAFF. In DNA, the CDR3 is TGTGCCAGCAGCCGGGGCCCAGGGAGGGTTTTTGAAGCTTTCTTT.

The V call is TRBV28, the J call TRBJ1-4, with D possibly being TRBD1 (5 bases). Germline-derived CDR1 and CDR2 are MDHEN and SYDVKM. The CDR3 totals 14 residues. Trimming cost V 3 bases and J 6 bases, with 11 bases left between them. The CDR3 DNA reads as TGTGCCAGCAGTTTCGGGACTCTGTATGAAAAACTGTTTTTT. Translation gives CASSFGTLYEKLFF. The whole variable domain, filled in from reference TRBV28 and TRBJ1-4, reads DVKVTQSSRYLVKRTGEKVFLECVQDMDHENMFWYRQDPGLGLRLIYFSYDVKMKEKGDIPEGYSVSREKKERFSLILESASTNQTSMYLCASSFGTLYEKLFFGSGTQLSVL.

The J gene is TRBJ1-2, the V gene TRBV7-8, with D perhaps TRBD1 (6 bases). Per germline, CDR1 SGHVS and CDR2 FQNEAQ. Between the trimmed V and J ends, which lost 1 base and 6 bases, there was a span of 24 bases. The CDR3 runs 18 residues. The CDR3 sequence: CASSLDRTAQPKNNGYTF. CDR3 in DNA: TGTGCCAGCAGCTTAGATCGGACAGCTCAACCGAAAAATAATGGCTACACCTTC.

J is TRBJ2-5 and V is TRBV11-2; no reliable D call. Germline-derived CDR1 and CDR2 are SGHAT and FQNNGV. The CDR3 is 14 residues long. V was shortened by 1 base and J by 2 bases, with 8 bases between the two germline ends. CDR3 region: CASSLGASQETQYF. CDR3 nucleotide sequence: TGTGCCAGCAGCTTAGGAGCGTCTCAAGAGACCCAGTACTTC.

The J gene is TRBJ2-2, the V gene TRBV24-1, with 8 nucleotides matching TRBD2. The CDR3 runs to 18 residues. CDR1 and CDR2 (germline): KGHDR, SFDVKD. The V segment lost 1 base and the J segment 1 base; nucleotides outside the gene matches: 7. CDR3 sequence: CATSDFAASGRNTGELFF. The CDR3 DNA reads as TGTGCCACCAGTGATTTTGCGGCTAGCGGGCGGAACACCGGGGAGCTGTTTTTT.

V usage is TRBV7-2 and J usage is TRBJ2-5, with D possibly being TRBD2 (6 bases). The germline gives CDR1 SGHTA, CDR2 FQGNSA. The CDR3 length is 13 residues. V was shortened by 5 bases and J by 5 bases, with 12 bases between the two germline ends. The DNA of the CDR3 is TGTGCCAGCAGCCCCGAGCGGGTGGAGACCCAGTACTTC. Protein product: CASSPERVETQYF.

The rearrangement links TRBV4-3 to TRBJ1-3; 9 bases map to TRBD1. Trimming cost V 4 bases and J 5 bases; bases outside gene matches: 6. This CDR3 is 15 amino acids long. CDR1 is LGHNA, CDR2 YSLEER, per germline. The CDR3 coding sequence is TGCGCCAGCAGCCCCGTGGGGACAGGGCGAAACACCATATATTTT. This codes for CASSPVGTGRNTIYF.

CDR3 loop: CASSSDRVIQPQHF. The CDR3 DNA sequence: TGTGCCAGCAGTTCGGACAGGGTAATTCAGCCCCAGCATTTT. The V gene is TRBV6-5, the J gene TRBJ1-5; 8 bases align to TRBD1. The CDR3 covers 14 residues. V trimming: 4 bases; J trimming: 6 bases; junction bases outside the gene matches: 5. Germline V gene sequence: CDR1 MNHEY, CDR2 SVGAGI.

This clone was seen a handful of times. The chain recombines TRBV5-3 with TRBJ1-2; D is undetermined. TRBV5-3 is marked as an open reading frame, function uncertain. V was trimmed by 3 bases and J by 8 bases, leaving 11 bases between them. This CDR3 contains 12 residues. The CDR3 loop is CARSCGGFGYTF. For the CDR3, the DNA is TGTGCCAGAAGCTGCGGAGGATTCGGCTACACCTTC.

The chain uses TRBV5-1 and TRBJ2-3; D not certain. From germline, CDR1 is SGHRS and CDR2 YFSETQ. The ends were cut back, 0 bases at V and 2 bases at J, with 13 bases in the middle. CDR3 size: 16 residues. The CDR3 DNA reads as TGCGCCAGCAGCTTGGGTATTGAGGCCGACACAGATACGCAGTATTTT. Its translation is CASSLGIEADTDTQYF.

The chain links TRBV28 to TRBJ2-7; D is possibly TRBD2 (6 bases). This CDR3 has 14 amino acids. Trimming removed 8 bases at V and 0 bases at J, with 14 bases between. Looked up from germline, CDR1 is MDHEN and CDR2 is SYDVKM. Here the CDR3 reads CASGRGGSSYEQYF. The CDR3 DNA sequence: TGTGCCAGCGGACGTGGGGGGAGCTCCTACGAGCAGTACTTC. The complete variable domain, with remaining parts taken from reference TRBV28 and TRBJ2-7, reads DVKVTQSSRYLVKRTGEKVFLECVQDMDHENMFWYRQDPGLGLRLIYFSYDVKMKEKGDIPEGYSVSREKKERFSLILESASTNQTSMYLCASGRGGSSYEQYFGPGTRLTVT.

This chain uses TRBV6-6 with TRBJ2-3; 13 nucleotides match TRBD2. This CDR3 contains 16 residues. CDR1 is MNHNY and CDR2 is SVGAGI in the germline V gene (reference sequence). V was pared by 6 bases and J by 3 bases, with 6 bases of the junction left unmatched. CDR3 sequence reads: CASRRLAGGPTDTQYF. CDR3 DNA: TGTGCCAGCAGGAGACTAGCGGGGGGCCCGACAGATACGCAGTATTTT.

This clone came up a few times. This rearrangement joins TRBV28 to TRBJ1-4, with no clear D. The CDR3 extends over 13 amino acids. Germline values: CDR1 MDHEN, CDR2 SYDVKM. Trimming stripped 11 bases from V and 5 bases from J, with 15 bases between. The CDR3: CAAGKQLNEKLFF. The CDR3, as DNA: TGTGCCGCCGGGAAACAGTTGAATGAAAAACTGTTTTTT.

The V gene is TRBV7-2, the J gene TRBJ2-2; 8 bases match TRBD1. This CDR3 has 18 residues. Germline values: CDR1 SGHTA, CDR2 FQGNSA. V lost 5 bases and J lost 1; bases outside the gene matches: 12. The CDR3 region is CASSAQAGGRWNTGELFF. Here the CDR3 DNA reads TGTGCCAGCAGCGCACAGGCAGGGGGCCGGTGGAACACCGGGGAGCTGTTTTTT.

This clone has only one observation. The chain couples TRBV5-1 to TRBJ2-1, with 7 positions matching TRBD1. CDR3 size: 16 residues. J lost 3 bases, V lost 4 bases, and 10 bases had no gene match. Looked up from germline, CDR1 is SGHRS and CDR2 is YFSETQ. CDR3 DNA sequence: TGCGCCAGCAGCCAAAATCCAGGGGGTAGCTACAATGAGCAGTTCTTC. This codes for CASSQNPGGSYNEQFF.

V and J are TRBV24-1 and TRBJ2-1; TRBD1 matches 9 bases. The CDR3 runs to 17 residues. V lost 2 bases and J lost 0; bases outside the gene matches: 4. CDR1 and CDR2 from the germline V gene are KGHDR and SFDVKD. The CDR3 sequence: CATSDSPGQGSYNEQFF. The CDR3, as DNA: TGTGCCACCAGTGATTCTCCGGGACAGGGCTCCTACAATGAGCAGTTCTTC.

The chain recombines TRBV30 with TRBJ2-3; D gene ambiguous. Trimming took 1 base from V and 2 from J, leaving 10 bases between them. CDR3 length: 14 residues. Germline V gene data show CDR1 as GTSNPN and CDR2 as SVGIG (reference sequence). The CDR3 is CAWSAPHFTDTQYF. CDR3 nucleotide sequence: TGTGCCTGGAGTGCCCCCCACTTCACAGATACGCAGTATTTT.